The rows below give T cell receptor beta chains drawn from one sample of a study of blood T cells in healthy people across ages. TCRdb recomputed calls from the 5' RACE reads with MiXCR, one row per CDR3 protein. The table lists fewer than 2,000,000 distinct CDR3 sequences, around 42% of them singletons. Input material: blood. The receptors here all came from a human donor in good health. CDR3s include the opening cysteine and the closing phenylalanine or tryptophan.

j_gene	len	v_gene	CDR3aa
TRBJ1-1	15	TRBV7-9	CASSLPGIGNTEAFF
TRBJ2-7	15	TRBV7-6	CASSLVNKGTYEQYF
TRBJ2-1	17	TRBV20-1	CSARSLGSSGDHNEQFF
TRBJ2-3	15	TRBV4-2	CASSQESSGPDTQYF
TRBJ1-5	16	TRBV6-5	CASSYGRPSINRPQHF
TRBJ2-7	13	TRBV20-1	CSAKTGGLYEQYF
TRBJ1-1	13	TRBV20-1	CSGVEGPNTEAFF
TRBJ1-2	12	TRBV10-3	CAISAGRDGYTF
TRBJ2-3	12	TRBV5-5	CASSSGVARQYF
TRBJ2-2	19	TRBV11-2	CASSLGRYRLDANTGELFF